This is a list of T cell receptor beta chains from one sample in a study of T-cell memory formation after mild COVID-19. TCRdb processed the 5' RACE reads anew with MiXCR; each CDR3 protein has one entry. Among 400,000 or so distinct CDR3 sequences listed, 15% to 25% were seen once. The specimen was PBMCs or a T cell subset sorted from them (not recorded which). All receptors come from an adult woman who had mild COVID-19 (a few samples of this study predate the infection). Cell type and time point are not known. CDR3s include the opening cysteine and the closing phenylalanine or tryptophan. A D gene is named only where the DNA matches it firmly. Clone sizes are given selectively: once, few, many, or a class where the clone is expanded.

D: TRBD2
length: 18
V: TRBV5-1
J: TRBJ2-2
size: .
CDR3: CASSRSGTSGGITGELFF
DNA: TGCGCCAGCAGCCGTTCCGGGACTAGCGGGGGGATCACCGGGGAGCTGTTTTTT

D: TRBD1
length: 15
V: TRBV3-1
J: TRBJ2-3
size: few
CDR3: CASSQAQGASDTQYF
DNA: TGTGCCAGCAGCCAGGCCCAGGGGGCATCGGATACGCAGTATTTT

D: .
length: 13
V: TRBV14
J: TRBJ1-5
size: many
CDR3: CASSQYSNQPQHF
DNA: TGTGCCAGCAGCCAATATAGCAATCAGCCCCAGCATTTT

D: .
length: 16
V: TRBV19
J: TRBJ1-2
size: once
CDR3: CASSIDLRRFNYGYTF
DNA: TGTGCCAGTAGTATAGATCTGCGCCGGTTTAACTATGGCTACACCTTC

D: TRBD1
length: 14
V: TRBV6-2/TRBV6-3
J: TRBJ2-5
size: few
CDR3: CASSHGTGLETQYF
DNA: TGTGCCAGCAGCCACGGGACAGGGCTAGAGACCCAGTACTTC

D: .
length: 15
V: TRBV6-1
J: TRBJ1-5
size: .
CDR3: CASSTTHLSNQPQHF
DNA: TGTGCCAGCAGCACGACGCATCTGAGCAATCAGCCCCAGCATTTT

D: .
length: 16
V: TRBV24-1
J: TRBJ2-6
size: few
CDR3: CATSDSTASGANVLTF
DNA: TGTGCCACCAGTGATTCGACAGCGTCGGGGGCCAACGTCCTGACTTTC

D: TRBD2
length: 13
V: TRBV10-3
J: TRBJ2-1
size: .
CDR3: CAITGTSGSEQFF
DNA: TGTGCCATCACCGGGACTAGCGGGAGTGAGCAGTTCTTC

D: .
length: 14
V: TRBV12-3/TRBV12-4
J: TRBJ2-7
size: .
CDR3: CASSRQGTTYEQYF
DNA: TGTGCCAGCAGCCGCCAGGGCACCACCTACGAGCAGTACTTC

D: .
length: 16
V: TRBV7-9
J: TRBJ2-3
size: .
CDR3: CASSNGGQRSTDTQYF
DNA: TGTGCCAGCAGCAACGGCGGGCAAAGAAGCACAGATACGCAGTATTTT

D: .
length: 11
V: TRBV7-8
J: TRBJ2-1
size: .
CDR3: CANQRPAGQFF
DNA: TGTGCCAACCAGCGCCCGGCCGGACAGTTCTTC

D: .
length: 14
V: TRBV7-2
J: TRBJ1-1
size: few
CDR3: CASSFLGRGTEAFF
DNA: TGTGCCAGCAGCTTCCTTGGAAGAGGCACTGAAGCTTTCTTT

D: .
length: 15
V: TRBV10-2
J: TRBJ1-6
size: .
CDR3: CASYVAADTNSPLHF
DNA: TGCGCCAGCTACGTCGCGGCGGACACCAATTCACCCCTCCACTTT

D: TRBD2
length: 15
V: TRBV12-3/TRBV12-4
J: TRBJ2-1
size: few
CDR3: CASRYSGGAPNEQFF
DNA: TGTGCCAGCAGATATAGCGGGGGGGCTCCTAATGAGCAGTTCTTC

D: TRBD1
length: 15
V: TRBV24-1
J: TRBJ1-1
size: .
CDR3: CATSDPGTGETEAFF
DNA: TGTGCCACCAGTGATCCCGGGACAGGGGAAACTGAAGCTTTCTTT

D: .
length: 11
V: TRBV7-8
J: TRBJ2-1
size: few
CDR3: CASSRDSVEFF
DNA: TGTGCCAGCAGCAGGGATTCGGTGGAGTTCTTC

D: .
length: 11
V: TRBV2
J: TRBJ2-7
size: .
CDR3: CASIEFNEQYF
DNA: TGTGCCAGCATCGAGTTCAACGAGCAGTACTTC

D: TRBD1
length: 20
V: TRBV19
J: TRBJ2-6
size: .
CDR3: CASSPLSAGTGPSGANVLTF
DNA: TGTGCCAGTAGTCCCCTCTCCGCCGGGACAGGACCGTCTGGGGCCAACGTCCTGACTTTC

D: TRBD1
length: 15
V: TRBV19
J: TRBJ2-2
size: .
CDR3: CASSMGQGTTGELFF
DNA: TGTGCCAGTAGTATGGGACAGGGCACGACCGGGGAGCTGTTTTTT

D: TRBD1
length: 16
V: TRBV15
J: TRBJ2-2
size: few
CDR3: CATSRETGAATGELFF
DNA: TGTGCCACCAGCAGAGAAACAGGGGCAGCTACCGGGGAGCTGTTTTTT

D: .
length: 17
V: TRBV10-3
J: TRBJ2-4
size: .
CDR3: CAISERGHRPVKNIQYF
DNA: TGTGCCATCAGTGAGAGGGGACACCGGCCAGTCAAAAACATTCAGTACTTC

D: TRBD1
length: 16
V: TRBV4-3
J: TRBJ2-7
size: few
CDR3: CASSQDFEGASYEQYF
DNA: TGCGCCAGCAGCCAAGACTTTGAGGGGGCTTCCTACGAGCAGTACTTC

D: TRBD1
length: 16
V: TRBV3-1
J: TRBJ2-4
size: .
CDR3: CASSPQGALLGNIQYF
DNA: TGTGCCAGCAGCCCGCAGGGGGCCCTCCTCGGGAACATTCAGTACTTC

D: .
length: 15
V: TRBV20-1
J: TRBJ2-1
size: .
CDR3: CSARDGAGPNNEQFF
DNA: TGCAGTGCTAGAGACGGCGCGGGGCCAAACAATGAGCAGTTCTTC

D: TRBD2
length: 14
V: TRBV20-1
J: TRBJ2-5
size: .
CDR3: CSASSSGSPETQYF
DNA: TGCAGTGCTAGTAGCAGCGGGAGTCCGGAGACCCAGTACTTC

D: .
length: 17
V: TRBV5-1
J: TRBJ2-2
size: few
CDR3: CASSLVPSEANTGELFF
DNA: TGCGCCAGCAGCTTGGTGCCTAGCGAAGCGAACACCGGGGAGCTGTTTTTT

D: .
length: 15
V: TRBV7-9
J: TRBJ2-2
size: .
CDR3: CASSFKHPNTGELFF
DNA: TGTGCCAGCAGCTTCAAGCACCCGAACACCGGGGAGCTGTTTTTT

D: .
length: 13
V: TRBV19
J: TRBJ2-1
size: few
CDR3: CASSRLASNEQFF
DNA: TGTGCCAGTAGTCGTCTAGCGAGCAATGAGCAGTTCTTC

D: .
length: 14
V: TRBV9
J: TRBJ1-5
size: .
CDR3: CASSEQGEEQPQHF
DNA: TGTGCCAGCAGCGAACAGGGAGAGGAACAGCCCCAGCATTTT

D: .
length: 12
V: TRBV20-1
J: TRBJ1-1
size: few
CDR3: CSANSGQIEAFF
DNA: TGCAGTGCTAACTCCGGACAGATTGAAGCTTTCTTT

D: TRBD2
length: 14
V: TRBV5-1
J: TRBJ2-7
size: few
CDR3: CASSLERGSGEQYF
DNA: TGCGCCAGCAGCTTGGAGCGGGGATCAGGCGAGCAGTACTTC

D: TRBD2
length: 15
V: TRBV12-3/TRBV12-4
J: TRBJ2-3
size: many
CDR3: CASSLGLAVSDTQYF
DNA: TGTGCCAGCAGTTTAGGACTAGCGGTATCCGATACGCAGTATTTT

D: .
length: 15
V: TRBV18
J: TRBJ2-3
size: .
CDR3: CASSPSRTNTDTQYF
DNA: TGTGCCAGCTCACCATCCCGAACGAACACAGATACGCAGTATTTT

D: .
length: 11
V: TRBV27
J: TRBJ2-7
size: few
CDR3: CASTEGYEQYF
DNA: TGTGCCAGCACGGAGGGCTACGAGCAGTACTTC

D: .
length: 15
V: TRBV6-5
J: TRBJ2-2
size: few
CDR3: CASSYSSRGAGELFF
DNA: TGTGCCAGCAGTTACTCGAGTAGAGGGGCCGGGGAGCTGTTTTTT

D: TRBD2
length: 15
V: TRBV9
J: TRBJ2-1
size: .
CDR3: CASSATGTSGGEQFF
DNA: TGTGCCAGCAGCGCGACCGGGACTAGCGGCGGGGAGCAGTTCTTC

D: .
length: 14
V: TRBV3-1
J: TRBJ2-7
size: many
CDR3: CASSQAGSSYEQYF
DNA: TGTGCCAGCAGCCAGGCGGGCTCTTCCTACGAGCAGTACTTC

D: .
length: 13
V: TRBV7-9
J: TRBJ2-7
size: few
CDR3: CASSLGLDYEQYF
DNA: TGTGCCAGCAGCTTAGGACTAGACTACGAGCAGTACTTC

D: .
length: 14
V: TRBV24-1
J: TRBJ1-2
size: .
CDR3: CATSESVRSYGYTF
DNA: TGTGCCACCAGTGAGAGCGTCCGTAGCTATGGCTACACCTTC

D: .
length: 14
V: TRBV7-9
J: TRBJ1-2
size: few
CDR3: CASSFLPRGDGYTF
DNA: TGTGCCAGCAGCTTCCTCCCGAGGGGGGATGGCTACACCTTC

D: TRBD1
length: 16
V: TRBV27
J: TRBJ1-1
size: .
CDR3: CASSLGQGAGNTEAFF
DNA: TGTGCCAGCAGTCTAGGACAGGGGGCCGGAAACACTGAAGCTTTCTTT